This T cell receptor (beta chain) was recovered during a study of blood T cell repertoires in COVID-19. Background on the study: Collection of acute and convalescent COVID-19 samples took place in the United States, Italy and Spain.

In the original processing: Amplification of reference gene primers was used by the study to estimate nucleated cell counts. Method: immunoSEQ multiplex PCR; TCRdb's copy keeps in-frame clones and lacks some. Clone size and the V and J calls come from that table; the DNA yielded D and trimming. In the table there are around 100,000 clones, about 88% of which are singletons. Between the trimmed V and J ends, which lost 1 base and 8 bases, there was a span of 13 bases. The CDR3 totals 15 residues. Germline values: CDR1 SGHRS, CDR2 YFSETQ. The specimen was peripheral blood. The J gene is TRBJ2-6, the V gene TRBV5-1, with D tentatively TRBD1 (5 bases). This clonotype was obtained from a human donor in a cohort sampled during active COVID-19. DNA of the CDR3: TGCGCCAGCAGCTTGTGGCCCCAGGGAACCAACGTCCTGACTTTC. As protein: CASSLWPQGTNVLTF.